The clone carrying this T cell receptor (beta chain) came up once. What it binds is unknown. This CDR3 comprises 16 residues. Germline CDR1 and CDR2: KGHSH and LQKENI. J gave up 4 bases and V 3 bases, and 8 bases lay outside the gene matches. The data are from a study of cytomegalovirus exposure and HLA in healthy donors. Study-level information: Approximately 83 million unique TCRs from HLA-typed donors were held in an early data release.

The study sampled nominally healthy donors, though unrecorded immune exposures were likely. Primers for the PCR totalled 60 Vbeta and 13 Jbeta. Using immunoSEQ multiplex PCR, the repertoire was profiled, and TCRdb retains in-frame clones only, with some absent. The table has approximately 97,000 clones, 70% to 75% seen once. Study outcomes and limitations: An analysis was carried out at a later point. It showed that HLA-associated TCR beta chains were more clonally expanded than equally common non-associated chains.

The material sequenced was PBMCs. The sequence came from a man between 35 and 55 years old in good health and CMV-seronegative. J is TRBJ2-3 and V is TRBV18, with TRBD1 identical over 9 bases. The CDR3 DNA reads TGTGCCAGCTCACCGCCGGGACAGGGAGTTTCAGATACGCAGTATTTT. Amino acids: CASSPPGQGVSDTQYF.